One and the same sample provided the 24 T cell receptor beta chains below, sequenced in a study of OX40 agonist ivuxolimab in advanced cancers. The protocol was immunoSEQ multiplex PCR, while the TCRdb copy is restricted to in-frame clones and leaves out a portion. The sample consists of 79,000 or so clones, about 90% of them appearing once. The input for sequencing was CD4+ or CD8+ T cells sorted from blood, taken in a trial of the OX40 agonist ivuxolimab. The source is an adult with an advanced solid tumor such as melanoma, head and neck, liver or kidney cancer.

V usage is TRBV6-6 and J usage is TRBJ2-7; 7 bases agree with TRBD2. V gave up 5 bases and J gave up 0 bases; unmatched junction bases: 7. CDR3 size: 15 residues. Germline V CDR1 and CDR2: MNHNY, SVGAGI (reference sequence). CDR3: CASSDQSGASYEQYF. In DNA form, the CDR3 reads TGTGCCAGCAGTGACCAAAGCGGGGCCTCCTACGAGCAGTACTTC.

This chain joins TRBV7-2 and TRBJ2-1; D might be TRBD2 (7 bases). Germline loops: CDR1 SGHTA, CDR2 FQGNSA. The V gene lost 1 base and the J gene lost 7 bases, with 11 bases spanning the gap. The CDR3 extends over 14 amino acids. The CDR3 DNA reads TGTGCCAGCAGCTTAGAGGGGGGGAGGAATGAGCAGTTCTTC. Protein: CASSLEGGRNEQFF.

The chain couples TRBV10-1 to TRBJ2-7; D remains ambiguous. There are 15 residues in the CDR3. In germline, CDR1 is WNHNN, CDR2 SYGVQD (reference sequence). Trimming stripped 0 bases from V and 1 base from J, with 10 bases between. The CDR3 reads CASSESGQVSYEQYF. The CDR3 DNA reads TGCGCCAGCAGTGAGTCCGGCCAGGTATCCTACGAGCAGTACTTC.

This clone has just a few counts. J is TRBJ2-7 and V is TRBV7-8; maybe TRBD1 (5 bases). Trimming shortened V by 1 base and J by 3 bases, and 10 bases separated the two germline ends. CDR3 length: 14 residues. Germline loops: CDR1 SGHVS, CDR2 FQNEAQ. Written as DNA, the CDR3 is TGTGCCAGCAGCTTAGACAGGTCCCTCTACGAGCAGTACTTC. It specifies CASSLDRSLYEQYF.

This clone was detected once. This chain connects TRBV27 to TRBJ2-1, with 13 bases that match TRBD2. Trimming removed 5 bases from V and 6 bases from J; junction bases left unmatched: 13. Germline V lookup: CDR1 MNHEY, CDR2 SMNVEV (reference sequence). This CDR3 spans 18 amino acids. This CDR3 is CASSPPGLAGPPANEQFF. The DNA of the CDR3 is TGTGCCAGCAGTCCCCCGGGACTAGCGGGACCTCCGGCCAATGAGCAGTTCTTC.

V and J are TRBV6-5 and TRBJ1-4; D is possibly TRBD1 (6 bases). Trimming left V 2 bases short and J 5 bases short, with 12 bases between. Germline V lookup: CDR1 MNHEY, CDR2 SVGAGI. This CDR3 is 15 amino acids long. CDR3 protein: CASSYGTTQNEKLFF. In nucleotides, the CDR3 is TGTGCCAGCAGTTACGGGACAACTCAGAATGAAAAACTGTTTTTT.

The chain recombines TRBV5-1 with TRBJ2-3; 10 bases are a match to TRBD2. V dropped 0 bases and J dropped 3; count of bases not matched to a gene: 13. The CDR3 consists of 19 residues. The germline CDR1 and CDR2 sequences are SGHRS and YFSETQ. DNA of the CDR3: TGCGCCAGCAGCTTGGCCAGGAGGCTAGCGGGAGTTGATACAGATACGCAGTATTTT. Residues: CASSLARRLAGVDTDTQYF.

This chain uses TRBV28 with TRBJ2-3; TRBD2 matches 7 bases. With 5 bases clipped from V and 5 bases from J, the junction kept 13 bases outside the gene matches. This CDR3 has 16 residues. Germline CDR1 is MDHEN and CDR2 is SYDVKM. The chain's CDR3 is CASSPLGSGIQDTQYF. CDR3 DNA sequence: TGTGCCAGCAGTCCCCTCGGCAGCGGGATTCAAGATACGCAGTATTTT.

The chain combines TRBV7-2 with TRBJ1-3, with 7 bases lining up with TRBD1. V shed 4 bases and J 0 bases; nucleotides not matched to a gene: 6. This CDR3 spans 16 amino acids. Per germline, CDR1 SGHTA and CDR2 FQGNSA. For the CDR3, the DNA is TGTGCCAGCAGCTCGACAGGGCCCCTCTCTGGAAACACCATATATTTT. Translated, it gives CASSSTGPLSGNTIYF.

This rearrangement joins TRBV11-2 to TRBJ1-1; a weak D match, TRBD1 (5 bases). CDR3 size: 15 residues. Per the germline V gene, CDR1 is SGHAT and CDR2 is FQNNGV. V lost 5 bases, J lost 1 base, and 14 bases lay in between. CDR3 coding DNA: TGTGCCAGCAGCGATGATGGGGGAACGAACACTGAAGCTTTCTTT. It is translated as CASSDDGGTNTEAFF.

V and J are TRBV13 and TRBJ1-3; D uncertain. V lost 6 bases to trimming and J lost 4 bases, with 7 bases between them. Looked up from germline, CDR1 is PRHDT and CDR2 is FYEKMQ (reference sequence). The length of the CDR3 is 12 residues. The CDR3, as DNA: TGTGCCAGCAGTATACAGGGAAACACCATATATTTT. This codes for CASSIQGNTIYF.

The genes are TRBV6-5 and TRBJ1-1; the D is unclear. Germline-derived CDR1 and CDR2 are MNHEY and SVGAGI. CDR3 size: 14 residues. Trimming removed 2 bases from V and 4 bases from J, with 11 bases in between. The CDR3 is CASSYGQHSTEAFF. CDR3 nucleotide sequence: TGTGCCAGCAGTTACGGGCAGCACAGCACTGAAGCTTTCTTT.

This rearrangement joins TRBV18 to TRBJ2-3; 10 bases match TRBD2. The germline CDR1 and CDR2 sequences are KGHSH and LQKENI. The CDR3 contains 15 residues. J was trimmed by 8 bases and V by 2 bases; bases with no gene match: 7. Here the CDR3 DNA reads TGTGCCAGCTCACCATCTAGCGGGGGCTCCCGTACGCAGTATTTT. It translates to CASSPSSGGSRTQYF.

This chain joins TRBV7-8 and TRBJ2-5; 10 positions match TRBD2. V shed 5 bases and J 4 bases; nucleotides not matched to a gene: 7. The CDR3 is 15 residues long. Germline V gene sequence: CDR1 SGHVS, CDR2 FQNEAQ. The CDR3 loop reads CASSPTGTSVETQYF. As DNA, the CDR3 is TGTGCCAGCAGCCCAACCGGGACTAGCGTAGAGACCCAGTACTTC.

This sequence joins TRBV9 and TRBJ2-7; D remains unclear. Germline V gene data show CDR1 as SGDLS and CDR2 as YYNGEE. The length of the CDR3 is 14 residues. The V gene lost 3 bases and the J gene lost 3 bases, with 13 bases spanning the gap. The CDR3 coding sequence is TGTGCCAGCAGCGGGAAAGGCCCAAGCTACGAGCAGTACTTC. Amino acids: CASSGKGPSYEQYF. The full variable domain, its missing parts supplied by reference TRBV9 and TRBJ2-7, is DSGVTQTPKHLITATGQRVTLRCSPRSGDLSVYWYQQSLDQGLQFLIQYYNGEERAKGNILERFSAQQFPDLHSELNLSSLELGDSALYFCASSGKGPSYEQYFGPGTRLTVT.

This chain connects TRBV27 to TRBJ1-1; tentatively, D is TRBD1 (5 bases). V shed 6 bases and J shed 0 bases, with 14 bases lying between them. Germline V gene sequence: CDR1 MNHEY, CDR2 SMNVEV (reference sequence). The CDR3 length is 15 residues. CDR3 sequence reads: CASSQKWGVNTEAFF. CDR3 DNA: TGTGCCAGCAGCCAAAAATGGGGCGTGAACACTGAAGCTTTCTTT.

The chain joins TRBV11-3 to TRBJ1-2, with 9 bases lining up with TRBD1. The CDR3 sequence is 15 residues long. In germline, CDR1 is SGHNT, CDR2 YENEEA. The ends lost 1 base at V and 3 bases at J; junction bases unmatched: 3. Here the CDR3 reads CASSLGQGVHYGYTF. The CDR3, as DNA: TGTGCCAGCAGCTTAGGACAGGGGGTCCACTATGGCTACACCTTC. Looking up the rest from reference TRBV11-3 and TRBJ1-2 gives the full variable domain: EAGVVQSPRYKIIEKKQPVAFWCNPISGHNTLYWYLQNLGQGPELLIRYENEEAVDDSQLPKDRFSAERLKGVDSTLKIQPAELGDSAVYLCASSLGQGVHYGYTFGSGTRLTVV.

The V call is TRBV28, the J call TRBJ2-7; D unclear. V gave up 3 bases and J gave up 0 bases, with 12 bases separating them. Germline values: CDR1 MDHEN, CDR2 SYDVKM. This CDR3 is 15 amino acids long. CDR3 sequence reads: CASSFPTRPSYEQYF. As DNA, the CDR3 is TGTGCCAGCAGTTTTCCCACGAGGCCCTCCTACGAGCAGTACTTC.

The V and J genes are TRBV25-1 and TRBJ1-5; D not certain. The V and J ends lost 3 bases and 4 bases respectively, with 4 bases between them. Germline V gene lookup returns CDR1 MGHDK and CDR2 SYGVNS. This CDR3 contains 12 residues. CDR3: CASSEGNQPQHF. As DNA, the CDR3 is TGTGCCAGCAGTGAGGGGAATCAGCCCCAGCATTTT.

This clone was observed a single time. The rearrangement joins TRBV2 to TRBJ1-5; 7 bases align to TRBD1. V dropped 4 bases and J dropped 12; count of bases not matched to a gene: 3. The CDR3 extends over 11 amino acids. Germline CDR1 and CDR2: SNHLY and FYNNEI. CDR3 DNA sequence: TGTGCCAGCAGTGGACAGGGCAGCCAGCATTTT. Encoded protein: CASSGQGSQHF.

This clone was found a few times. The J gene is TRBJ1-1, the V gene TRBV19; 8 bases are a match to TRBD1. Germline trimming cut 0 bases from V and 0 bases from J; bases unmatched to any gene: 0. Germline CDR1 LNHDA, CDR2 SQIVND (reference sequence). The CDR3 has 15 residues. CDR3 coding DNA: TGTGCCAGTAGTATAGAGGACAGGGTGAACACTGAAGCTTTCTTT. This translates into CASSIEDRVNTEAFF.

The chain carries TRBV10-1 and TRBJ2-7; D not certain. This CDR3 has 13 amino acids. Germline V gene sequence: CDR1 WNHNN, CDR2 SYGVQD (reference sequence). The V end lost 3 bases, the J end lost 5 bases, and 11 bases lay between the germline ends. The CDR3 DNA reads TGCGCCAGCAGTGACGGTGGAACGGACGAGCAGTACTTC. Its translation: CASSDGGTDEQYF.

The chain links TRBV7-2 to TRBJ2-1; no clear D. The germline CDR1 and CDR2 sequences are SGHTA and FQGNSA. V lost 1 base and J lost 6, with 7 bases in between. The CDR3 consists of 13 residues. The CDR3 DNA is TGTGCCAGCAGCTTAGGGCCGAGCAATGAGCAGTTCTTC. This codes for CASSLGPSNEQFF.

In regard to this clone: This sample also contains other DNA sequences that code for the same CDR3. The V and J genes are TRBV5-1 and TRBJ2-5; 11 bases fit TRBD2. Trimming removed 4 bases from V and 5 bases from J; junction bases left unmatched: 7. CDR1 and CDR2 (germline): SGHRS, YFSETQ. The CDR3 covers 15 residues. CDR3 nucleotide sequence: TGCGCCAGCAGCCCGGGACTAGCGGTCCAGGAGACCCAGTACTTC. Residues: CASSPGLAVQETQYF.